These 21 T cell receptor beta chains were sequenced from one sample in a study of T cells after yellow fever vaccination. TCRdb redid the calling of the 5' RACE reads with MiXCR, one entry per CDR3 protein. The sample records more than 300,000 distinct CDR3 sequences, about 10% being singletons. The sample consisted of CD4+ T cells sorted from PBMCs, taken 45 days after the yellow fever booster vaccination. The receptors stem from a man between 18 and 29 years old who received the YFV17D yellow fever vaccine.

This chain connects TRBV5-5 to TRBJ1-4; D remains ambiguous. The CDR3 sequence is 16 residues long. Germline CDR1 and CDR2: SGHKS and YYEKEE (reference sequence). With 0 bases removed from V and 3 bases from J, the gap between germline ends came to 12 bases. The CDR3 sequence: CASSLGATTANEKLFF. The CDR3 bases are TGTGCCAGCAGCTTGGGAGCGACAACGGCTAATGAAAAACTGTTTTTT.

CDR3 nucleotides: TGTGCCAGCAGTTTACCAGGGCGCAACTATGGCTACACCTTC. It codes for CASSLPGRNYGYTF. The chain uses TRBV28 and TRBJ1-2; D possibly corresponds to TRBD1 (5 bases). CDR1 and CDR2 from the germline V gene are MDHEN and SYDVKM. V shed 2 bases and J shed 2 bases, with 9 bases lying between them. This CDR3 has 14 residues.

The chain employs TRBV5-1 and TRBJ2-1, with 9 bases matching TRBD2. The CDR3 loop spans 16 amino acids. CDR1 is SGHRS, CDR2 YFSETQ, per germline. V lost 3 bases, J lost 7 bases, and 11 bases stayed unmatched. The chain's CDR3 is CASSSILAGTLNEQFF. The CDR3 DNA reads TGCGCCAGCAGCTCAATTCTAGCGGGGACCCTAAATGAGCAGTTCTTC.

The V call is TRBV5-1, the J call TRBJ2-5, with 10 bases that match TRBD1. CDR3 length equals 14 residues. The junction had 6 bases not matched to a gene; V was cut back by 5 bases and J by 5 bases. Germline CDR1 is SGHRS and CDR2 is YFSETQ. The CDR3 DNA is TGCGCCAGCAGTCACGGACAGGGGGATGAGACCCAGTACTTC. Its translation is CASSHGQGDETQYF.

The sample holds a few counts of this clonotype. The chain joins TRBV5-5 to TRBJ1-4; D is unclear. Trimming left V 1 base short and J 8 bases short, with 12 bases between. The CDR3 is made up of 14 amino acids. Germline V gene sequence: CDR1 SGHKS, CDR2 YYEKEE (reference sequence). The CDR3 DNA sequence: TGTGCCAGCAGCTTGACCGGGCATGGGGAAAAACTGTTTTTT. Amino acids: CASSLTGHGEKLFF.

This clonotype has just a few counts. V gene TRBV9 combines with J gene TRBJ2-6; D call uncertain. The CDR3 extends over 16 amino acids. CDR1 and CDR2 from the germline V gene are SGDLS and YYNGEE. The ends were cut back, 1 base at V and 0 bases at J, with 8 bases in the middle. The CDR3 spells CASSVNDGSGANVLTF. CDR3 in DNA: TGTGCCAGCAGCGTAAATGACGGCTCTGGGGCCAACGTCCTGACTTTC. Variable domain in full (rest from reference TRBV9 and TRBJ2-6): DSGVTQTPKHLITATGQRVTLRCSPRSGDLSVYWYQQSLDQGLQFLIQYYNGEERAKGNILERFSAQQFPDLHSELNLSSLELGDSALYFCASSVNDGSGANVLTFGAGSRLTVL.

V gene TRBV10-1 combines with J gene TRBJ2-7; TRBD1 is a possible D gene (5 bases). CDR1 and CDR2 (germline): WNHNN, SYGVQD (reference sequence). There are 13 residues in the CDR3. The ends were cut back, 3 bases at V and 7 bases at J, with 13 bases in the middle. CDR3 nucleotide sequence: TGCGCCAGCAGTGAAAGGGGATTCGGGGAGCAGTACTTC. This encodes CASSERGFGEQYF.

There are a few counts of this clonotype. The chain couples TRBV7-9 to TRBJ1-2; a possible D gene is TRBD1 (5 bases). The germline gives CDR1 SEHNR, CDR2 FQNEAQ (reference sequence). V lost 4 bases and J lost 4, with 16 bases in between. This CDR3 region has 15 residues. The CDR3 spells CASSSSGAGGYGYTF. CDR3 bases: TGTGCCAGCAGCTCCTCTGGGGCAGGCGGCTATGGCTACACCTTC.

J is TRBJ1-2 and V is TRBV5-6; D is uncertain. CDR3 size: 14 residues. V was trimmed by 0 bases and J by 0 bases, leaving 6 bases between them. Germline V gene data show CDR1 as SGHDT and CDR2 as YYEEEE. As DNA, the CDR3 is TGTGCCAGCAGCTTGGGTAGCCCTAACTATGGCTACACCTTC. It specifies CASSLGSPNYGYTF.

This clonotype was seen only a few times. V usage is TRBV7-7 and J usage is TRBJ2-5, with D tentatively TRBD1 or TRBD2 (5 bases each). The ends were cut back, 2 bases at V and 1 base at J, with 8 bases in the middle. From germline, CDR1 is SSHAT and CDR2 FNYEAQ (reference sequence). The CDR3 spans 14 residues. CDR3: CASSLTGRQETQYF. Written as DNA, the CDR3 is TGTGCCAGCAGCTTAACGGGACGCCAAGAGACCCAGTACTTC.

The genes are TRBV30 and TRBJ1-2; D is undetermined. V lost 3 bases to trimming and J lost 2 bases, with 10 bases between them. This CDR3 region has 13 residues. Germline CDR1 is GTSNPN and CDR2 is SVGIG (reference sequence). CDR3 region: CAWSQMENYGYTF. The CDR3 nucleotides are TGTGCCTGGAGCCAGATGGAGAACTATGGCTACACCTTC. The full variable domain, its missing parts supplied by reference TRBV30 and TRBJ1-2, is SQTIHQWPATLVQPVGSPLSLECTVEGTSNPNLYWYRQAAGRGLQLLFYSVGIGQISSEVPQNLSASRPQDRQFILSSKKLLLSDSGFYLCAWSQMENYGYTFGSGTRLTVV.

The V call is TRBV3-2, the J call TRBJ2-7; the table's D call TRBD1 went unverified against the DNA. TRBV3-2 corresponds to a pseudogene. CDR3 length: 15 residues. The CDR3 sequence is CASSQAHGQETEQYV. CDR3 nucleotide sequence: TGTGCCAGCAGCCAAGCCCACGGACAGGAGACCGAGCAGTACGTC.

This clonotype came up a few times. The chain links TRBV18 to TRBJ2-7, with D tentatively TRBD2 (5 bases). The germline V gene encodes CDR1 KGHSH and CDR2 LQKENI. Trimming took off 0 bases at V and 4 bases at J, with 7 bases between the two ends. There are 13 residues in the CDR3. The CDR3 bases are TGTGCCAGCTCACCACCGGGGAGATACGAGCAGTACGTC. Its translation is CASSPPGRYEQYV.

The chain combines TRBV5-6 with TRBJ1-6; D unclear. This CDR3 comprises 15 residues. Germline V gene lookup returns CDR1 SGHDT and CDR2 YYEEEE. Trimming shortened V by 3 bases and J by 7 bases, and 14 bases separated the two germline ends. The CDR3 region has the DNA TGTGCCAGCAGCTCCCTAGGTCAGGAAAATTCACCCCTCCACTTT. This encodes CASSSLGQENSPLHF.

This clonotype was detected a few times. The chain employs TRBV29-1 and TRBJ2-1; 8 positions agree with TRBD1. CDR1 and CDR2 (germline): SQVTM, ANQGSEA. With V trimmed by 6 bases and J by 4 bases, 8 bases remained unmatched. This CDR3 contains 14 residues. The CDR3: CSVGQAALYNEQFF. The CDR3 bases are TGCAGCGTGGGACAGGCGGCTCTTTACAATGAGCAGTTCTTC.

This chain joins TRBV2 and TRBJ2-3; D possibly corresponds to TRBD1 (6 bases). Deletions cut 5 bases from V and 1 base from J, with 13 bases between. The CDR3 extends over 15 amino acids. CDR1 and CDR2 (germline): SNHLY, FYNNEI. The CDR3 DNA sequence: TGTGCCAGCAGTTCCCAGGGGATGGGCACAGATACGCAGTATTTT. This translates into CASSSQGMGTDTQYF.

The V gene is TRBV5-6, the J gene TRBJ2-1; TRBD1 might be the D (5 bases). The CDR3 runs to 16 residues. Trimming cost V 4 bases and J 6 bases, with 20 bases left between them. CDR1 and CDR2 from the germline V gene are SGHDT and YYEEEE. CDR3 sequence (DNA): TGTGCCAGCAGCCGCCTGGAATCGGACATGAGCAATGAGCAGTTCTTC. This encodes CASSRLESDMSNEQFF.

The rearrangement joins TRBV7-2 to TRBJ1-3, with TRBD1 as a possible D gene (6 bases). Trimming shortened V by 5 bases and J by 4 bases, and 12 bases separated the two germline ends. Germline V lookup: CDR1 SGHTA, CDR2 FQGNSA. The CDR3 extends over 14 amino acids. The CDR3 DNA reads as TGTGCCAGCAGCCCCACAGGGAGGGGAAACACCATATATTTT. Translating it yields CASSPTGRGNTIYF.

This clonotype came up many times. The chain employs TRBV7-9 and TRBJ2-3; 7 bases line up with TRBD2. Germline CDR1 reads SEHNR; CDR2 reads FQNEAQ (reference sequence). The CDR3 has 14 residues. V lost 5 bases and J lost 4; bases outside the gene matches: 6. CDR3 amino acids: CASSASGASDTQYF. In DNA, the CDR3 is TGTGCCAGCAGCGCGAGCGGGGCCTCAGATACGCAGTATTTT.

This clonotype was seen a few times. This CDR3 reads CASSLRQPGSPLHF. The CDR3 nucleotides are TGTGCCAGCAGCTTGCGTCAGCCCGGCTCACCCCTCCACTTT. The gene calls are TRBV5-6 and TRBJ1-6, with no clear D. CDR3 size: 14 residues. Germline-derived CDR1 and CDR2 are SGHDT and YYEEEE. V dropped 1 base and J dropped 10 bases, with 12 bases sitting between them.

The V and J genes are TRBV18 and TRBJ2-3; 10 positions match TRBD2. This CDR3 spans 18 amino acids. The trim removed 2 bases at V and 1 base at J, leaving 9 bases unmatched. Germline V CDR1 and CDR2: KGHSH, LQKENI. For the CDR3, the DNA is TGTGCCAGCTCACCAAGGGTCATCACTAGCGGGGGCACAGATACGCAGTATTTT. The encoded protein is CASSPRVITSGGTDTQYF. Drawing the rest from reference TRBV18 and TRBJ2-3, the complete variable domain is NAGVMQNPRHLVRRRGQEARLRCSPMKGHSHVYWYRQLPEEGLKFMVYLQKENIIDESGMPKERFSAEFPKEGPSILRIQQVVRGDSAAYFCASSPRVITSGGTDTQYFGPGTRLTVL.